This T cell receptor (beta chain) was identified during a study of siplizumab effects on memory and regulatory T cells. Some clones are missing from TCRdb's copy, which holds only in-frame ones; the method was immunoSEQ multiplex PCR. The sample shows some 65,000 clones, about 87% of them seen only once. CDR1 is MDHEN and CDR2 is SYDVKM in the germline V gene. The V and J ends lost 3 bases and 6 bases respectively, with 12 bases between them. This CDR3 is built from 14 residues. This receptor was taken from a human donor in good health. V gene TRBV28 combines with J gene TRBJ1-5, with D possibly being TRBD1 (6 bases). The material sequenced was Tregs sorted from blood. The CDR3 nucleotides read TGTGCCAGCAGTTTTACGGGGGCCGGTCAGCCCCAGCATTTT. Protein product: CASSFTGAGQPQHF.